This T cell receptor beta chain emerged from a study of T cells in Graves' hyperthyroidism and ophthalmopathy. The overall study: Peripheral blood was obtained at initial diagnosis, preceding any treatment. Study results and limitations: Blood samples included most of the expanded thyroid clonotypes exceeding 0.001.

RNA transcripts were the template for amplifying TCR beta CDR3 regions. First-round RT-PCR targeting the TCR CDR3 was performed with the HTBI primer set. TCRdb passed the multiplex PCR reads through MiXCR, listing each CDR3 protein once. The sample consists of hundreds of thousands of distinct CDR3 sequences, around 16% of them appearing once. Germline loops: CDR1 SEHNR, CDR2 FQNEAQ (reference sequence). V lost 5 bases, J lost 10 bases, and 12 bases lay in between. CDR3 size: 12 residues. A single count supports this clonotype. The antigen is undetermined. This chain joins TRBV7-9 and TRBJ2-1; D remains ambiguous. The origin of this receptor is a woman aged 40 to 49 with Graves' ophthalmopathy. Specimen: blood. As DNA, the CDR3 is TGTGCCAGCAGCCCCCTCGCGACCGAGCAGTTCTTC. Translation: CASSPLATEQFF. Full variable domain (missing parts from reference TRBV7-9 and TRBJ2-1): DTGVSQNPRHKITKRGQNVTFRCDPISEHNRLYWYRQTLGQGPEFLTYFQNEAQLEKSRLLSDRFSAERPKGSFSTLEIQRTEQGDSAMYLCASSPLATEQFFGPGTRLTVL.